Sequencing of this T cell receptor (beta chain) was carried out in a study of T cell changes during pregnancy in multiple sclerosis. This CDR3 region has 13 residues. The V and J ends lost 11 bases and 5 bases, in that order; junction bases with no gene match: 4. Germline V CDR1 and CDR2: SNHLY, FYNNEI. Generated by immunoSEQ multiplex PCR, the TCRdb table keeps only in-frame clones and is missing some. The data show about 77,000 clones, with 89% seen just once and under 2.5% held by the top ten. Here the sequenced sample was peripheral blood, taken before pregnancy. This receptor was identified in a female donor with multiple sclerosis, enrolled in a pregnancy study. The chain has TRBV2 and TRBJ2-5, with 14 bases that match TRBD2. The CDR3 here is CASGLAGGETQYF. Written as DNA, the CDR3 is TGTGCCTCCGGACTAGCGGGGGGCGAGACCCAGTACTTC.